The TCR beta chain under discussion was sequenced for a study of blood T cell repertoires in COVID-19. Study details: Material from acute and convalescent COVID-19 was sourced from the United States, Italy and Spain. Sources were T cells, B-cell-depleted T cells, or PBMCs; the material itself was cDNA or gDNA.

Trimming shortened V by 0 bases and J by 1 base, and 7 bases separated the two germline ends. CDR1 and CDR2 (germline): SGHRS, YFSETQ. The CDR3 has 14 residues. This clone occurred many times. Original methodology: Amplifying reference gene primers gave estimates of nucleated cell counts. Sequencing was performed with immunoSEQ multiplex PCR; in TCRdb, only in-frame clones are kept and a portion is missing. For V, J and clone size, that table is used; D and trimming come from the DNA. The data contain 75,000 to 95,000 clones, approximately 70% of them singletons. The chain carries TRBV5-1 and TRBJ1-1; maybe TRBD1 (5 bases). The sequenced material came from peripheral blood. The sequence derives from a woman in her sixties or seventies in a cohort sampled during active or convalescent COVID-19. The CDR3 sequence is CASSLDGGNTEAFF. The CDR3 DNA sequence: TGCGCCAGCAGCTTGGACGGGGGGAACACTGAAGCTTTCTTT.